This T cell receptor (beta chain) comes out of a study of OX40 agonist ivuxolimab in advanced cancers. Whole-study context: The study gave patients intravenous ivuxolimab at 0.01 to 10 mg/kg every 2 weeks. A diagnosis of hepatocellular carcinoma, melanoma, renal cell or head and neck cancer was present in dose-escalation patients. Prior anti-PD-1, anti-PD-L1 or anti-CTLA-4 therapy did not bar entry, and 40% had some. Notes on the study in general: Expanded clones were, on average, more numerous in CD8+ T cells than in CD4+.

The length of the CDR3 is 15 residues. The ends lost 7 bases at V and 3 bases at J; junction bases unmatched: 8. Looked up from germline, CDR1 is SGHAT and CDR2 is FQNNGV. Remarks on this clone: What it binds is not known.

Assay: immunoSEQ multiplex PCR; the TCRdb copy retains only in-frame clones and omits some. Altogether 70,000 or so clones are present, around 80% being singletons, with the ten largest covering around 2.3%. The chain links TRBV11-2 to TRBJ1-4, with 7 bases that match TRBD1. This clonotype was obtained from an adult with an advanced solid tumor such as melanoma, head and neck, liver or kidney cancer. The sample consisted of CD4+ or CD8+ T cells sorted from blood, taken in a trial of the OX40 agonist ivuxolimab. CDR3 protein: CASKIRQGPNEKLFF. The CDR3 DNA reads as TGTGCCAGCAAGATTCGACAGGGACCTAATGAAAAACTGTTTTTT.